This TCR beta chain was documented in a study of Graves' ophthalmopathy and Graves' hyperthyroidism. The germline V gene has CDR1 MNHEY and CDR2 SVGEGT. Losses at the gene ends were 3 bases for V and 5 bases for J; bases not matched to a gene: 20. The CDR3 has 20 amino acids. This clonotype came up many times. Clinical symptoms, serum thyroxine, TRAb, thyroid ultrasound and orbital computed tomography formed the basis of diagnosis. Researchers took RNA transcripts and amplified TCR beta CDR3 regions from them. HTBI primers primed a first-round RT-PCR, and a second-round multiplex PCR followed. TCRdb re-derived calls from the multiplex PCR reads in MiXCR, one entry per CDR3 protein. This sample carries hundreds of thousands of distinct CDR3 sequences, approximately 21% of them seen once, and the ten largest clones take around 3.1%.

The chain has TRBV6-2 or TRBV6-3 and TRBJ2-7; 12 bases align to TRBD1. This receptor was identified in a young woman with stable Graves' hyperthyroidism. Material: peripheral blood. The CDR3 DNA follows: TGTGCCAGCAGTTATTTGCCCTCAATCGCCGGGACAGGGGGCCGTGACGAGCAGTACTTC. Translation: CASSYLPSIAGTGGRDEQYF.